What follows are 22 T cell receptor beta chains derived from one specimen sequenced in a study of blood T cell repertoires in COVID-19. Method: immunoSEQ multiplex PCR; TCRdb's copy keeps in-frame clones and lacks some. The sample comprises hundreds of thousands of clones, around nine tenths of which are singletons, and about 1.6% rests with the top ten. Sequencing was performed on PBMCs or T cells enriched from blood (not recorded which). The receptors shown here come from a woman between 45 and 60 years old who had recovered from COVID-19.

The rearrangement joins TRBV7-9 to TRBJ1-2, with D perhaps matching TRBD1 (5 bases). The CDR3 has 13 amino acids. Per the germline V gene, CDR1 is SEHNR and CDR2 is FQNEAQ (reference sequence). V lost 6 bases and J lost 8, with 16 bases in between. The CDR3 is CASSYFSRVGYTF. In DNA form, the CDR3 reads TGTGCCAGCAGTTATTTTTCCAGGGTCGGCTACACCTTC. Full variable domain (rest looked up from reference TRBV7-9 and TRBJ1-2): DTGVSQNPRHKITKRGQNVTFRCDPISEHNRLYWYRQTLGQGPEFLTYFQNEAQLEKSRLLSDRFSAERPKGSFSTLEIQRTEQGDSAMYLCASSYFSRVGYTFGSGTRLTVV.

Worth noting for this clone: The same CDR3 also results from other DNA sequences found in this sample. The chain recombines TRBV4-1 with TRBJ2-7; the match to TRBD2 covers 11 bases. This CDR3 region has 15 residues. CDR1 MGHRA and CDR2 YSYEKL come from the germline V gene. The V segment lost 1 base and the J segment 7 bases; nucleotides outside the gene matches: 6. CDR3 nucleotide sequence: TGCGCCAGCAGCCAAGTCGGACTAGCGGGCTTTGAGCAGTACTTC. It translates to CASSQVGLAGFEQYF.

V is TRBV7-9 and J is TRBJ2-1; 10 bases line up with TRBD1. V trimming: 5 bases; J trimming: 9 bases; junction bases outside the gene matches: 10. The germline CDR1 and CDR2 sequences are SEHNR and FQNEAQ (reference sequence). This CDR3 is built from 15 residues. In DNA, the CDR3 is TGTGCCAGCAGCCCAAGGGGACAGGGGAAAAGTGAGCAGTTCTTC. Amino acid sequence: CASSPRGQGKSEQFF.

This chain uses TRBV10-3 with TRBJ1-4; 7 positions agree with TRBD1. The germline CDR1 and CDR2 sequences are ENHRY and SYGVKD. Germline trimming cut 11 bases from V and 5 bases from J; bases unmatched to any gene: 8. CDR3 length: 13 amino acids. The CDR3 DNA is TGTGCCGCCGCGGGACAGATAAATGAAAAACTGTTTTTT. It is translated as CAAAGQINEKLFF.

Comment on this clone: In the same sample, other DNA sequences code for this CDR3. The chain is built from TRBV3-1 (or the pseudogene TRBV3-2) and TRBJ2-1; D is unresolved. The CDR3 is 12 residues long. The V gene's germline CDR1 is LGHDT and CDR2 YNNKEL (reference sequence). The V end was cut by 2 bases, the J end by 7 bases, with 6 bases between. CDR3 bases: TGTGCCAGCAGCCAACTAGGAAATGAGCAGTTCTTC. Its translation is CASSQLGNEQFF.

The V call is TRBV19, the J call TRBJ2-7, with D possibly being TRBD2 (5 bases). The CDR3 spans 16 residues. Germline CDR1 reads LNHDA; CDR2 reads SQIVND (reference sequence). The V and J ends lost 2 bases and 3 bases respectively, with 17 bases between them. The CDR3 nucleotides read TGTGCCAGTAGTATAATGACTACTCACATCAGCTACGAGCAGTACTTC. Translated: CASSIMTTHISYEQYF. The variable domain in full, completed from reference TRBV19 and TRBJ2-7, reads DGGITQSPKYLFRKEGQNVTLSCEQNLNHDAMYWYRQDPGQGLRLIYYSQIVNDFQKGDIAEGYSVSREKKESFPLTVTSAQKNPTAFYLCASSIMTTHISYEQYFGPGTRLTVT.

The CDR3 loop reads CASSEQGAGGTGELFF. Here the CDR3 DNA reads TGTGCCAGCAGTGAACAAGGGGCGGGGGGCACCGGGGAGCTGTTTTTT. The chain recombines TRBV2 with TRBJ2-2; the match to TRBD2 covers 8 bases. Germline V gives CDR1 SNHLY, CDR2 FYNNEI. Trimming removed 2 bases from V and 4 bases from J; junction bases left unmatched: 6. The length of the CDR3 is 16 residues.

This rearrangement joins TRBV5-1 to TRBJ2-7; no firm D call. Germline V gives CDR1 SGHRS, CDR2 YFSETQ. V lost 5 bases and J lost 2, with 11 bases in between. The CDR3 runs to 13 residues. The CDR3 region is CASSSTATYEQYF. The CDR3 DNA reads TGCGCCAGCAGTTCGACTGCTACCTACGAGCAGTACTTC. The full variable domain, rest sourced from reference TRBV5-1 and TRBJ2-7, is KAGVTQTPRYLIKTRGQQVTLSCSPISGHRSVSWYQQTPGQGLQFLFEYFSETQRNKGNFPGRFSGRQFSNSRSEMNVSTLELGDSALYLCASSSTATYEQYFGPGTRLTVT.

The CDR3 sequence is CASSPEQMNTEAFF. The DNA for the CDR3 is TGTGCCAGCAGCCCAGAACAGATGAACACTGAAGCTTTCTTT. The genes are TRBV4-2 and TRBJ1-1; D not certain. Trimming left V 4 bases short and J 0 bases short, with 9 bases between. The CDR3 sequence is 14 residues long. Germline V gene data show CDR1 as LGHNA and CDR2 as YNFKEQ.

The chain couples TRBV5-4 to TRBJ2-6; 7 bases line up with TRBD2. This CDR3 comprises 16 residues. Germline V CDR1 and CDR2: SGHNT, YYREEE (reference sequence). V was clipped by 4 bases and J by 4 bases; unmatched bases: 8. CDR3 residues: CASSLGLDRGANVLTF. The CDR3 nucleotides are TGTGCCAGCAGCCTAGGACTAGATCGCGGGGCCAACGTCCTGACTTTC.

The chain has TRBV10-3 and TRBJ2-1, with 9 bases fitting TRBD2. Germline CDR1 reads ENHRY; CDR2 reads SYGVKD. CDR3 length equals 15 residues. Germline trimming cut 8 bases from V and 9 bases from J; bases unmatched to any gene: 14. The CDR3 is CAIGVGSGSWAEQFF. Here the CDR3 DNA reads TGTGCCATCGGGGTCGGTAGCGGGAGTTGGGCTGAGCAGTTCTTC.

About this clone: One end of the junction is discordant with germline, which a read error may explain. The J gene is TRBJ1-1, the V gene TRBV28; TRBD1 aligns across 10 bases. This CDR3 region has 12 residues. Germline V lookup: CDR1 MDHEN, CDR2 SYDVKM. For the CDR3, the DNA is TGTGCCAGCAGTGGCCAGGGACAGGGGTTGTTTTTT. It encodes CASSGQGQGLFF.

This sequence joins TRBV7-9 and TRBJ2-2, with a tentative D call TRBD1 (5 bases). V lost 6 bases to trimming and J lost 7 bases, with 12 bases between them. The CDR3 has 13 residues. Germline loops: CDR1 SEHNR, CDR2 FQNEAQ (reference sequence). CDR3 region: CASRAQGSGELFF. The DNA for the CDR3 is TGTGCCAGCAGAGCTCAGGGCAGCGGGGAGCTGTTTTTT.

The rearrangement uses TRBV14 and TRBJ1-1, with D perhaps matching TRBD1 (6 bases). Per the germline V gene, CDR1 is SGHDN and CDR2 is FVKESK. This CDR3 has 16 residues. Trimming shortened V by 3 bases and J by 0 bases, and 14 bases separated the two germline ends. As DNA, the CDR3 is TGTGCCAGCAGCCAGGACCTTGGACAGATGAACACTGAAGCTTTCTTT. Amino acids: CASSQDLGQMNTEAFF.

V usage is TRBV9 and J usage is TRBJ1-2, with a tentative D call TRBD1 (5 bases). Germline assignment: CDR1 SGDLS and CDR2 YYNGEE. CDR3 length: 12 amino acids. V was pared by 0 bases and J by 8 bases, with 8 bases between. CDR3 amino acids: CASSVGGGGYTF. The CDR3 DNA reads TGTGCCAGCAGCGTAGGGGGCGGAGGCTACACCTTC. The variable domain in full, completed from reference TRBV9 and TRBJ1-2, reads DSGVTQTPKHLITATGQRVTLRCSPRSGDLSVYWYQQSLDQGLQFLIQYYNGEERAKGNILERFSAQQFPDLHSELNLSSLELGDSALYFCASSVGGGGYTFGSGTRLTVV.

The V call is TRBV6-2 or TRBV6-3, the J call TRBJ2-7, with D possibly TRBD2 on 6 matching bases. There are 15 residues in the CDR3. With 1 base removed from V and 5 bases from J, the gap between germline ends came to 15 bases. CDR1 and CDR2 (germline): MNHEY, SVGEGT. CDR3 in amino acids: CASSYFSRASDEQYF. For the CDR3, the DNA is TGTGCCAGCAGTTACTTTAGTCGGGCTAGCGACGAGCAGTACTTC.

The sample holds a few counts of this clone. The V and J genes are TRBV6-5 and TRBJ2-2; TRBD1 matches 9 bases. J lost 3 bases, V lost 5 bases, and 4 bases had no gene match. CDR1 and CDR2 (germline): MNHEY, SVGAGI. The CDR3 extends over 15 amino acids. This CDR3 is CASSRTGADTGELFF. CDR3 coding DNA: TGTGCCAGCAGTAGGACAGGGGCGGACACCGGGGAGCTGTTTTTT.

The chain couples TRBV5-4 to TRBJ1-2, with 8 bases that match TRBD1. The germline V gene encodes CDR1 SGHNT and CDR2 YYREEE (reference sequence). The CDR3 is made up of 14 amino acids. CDR3 amino acids: CAARTGSKNYGYTF. The CDR3 DNA reads as TGTGCAGCCCGGACAGGGAGTAAGAACTATGGCTACACCTTC.

V gene TRBV7-8 combines with J gene TRBJ2-3; the match to TRBD2 covers 8 bases. The ends lost 5 bases at V and 3 bases at J; junction bases unmatched: 10. The CDR3 runs 16 residues. CDR1 is SGHVS and CDR2 is FQNEAQ in the germline V gene. The CDR3 nucleotides are TGTGCCAGCAGCCTGAGGGCGGCGGGAGGAACAGATACGCAGTATTTT. Translation gives CASSLRAAGGTDTQYF. Variable domain in full (rest from reference TRBV7-8 and TRBJ2-3): GAGVSQSPRYKVAKRGQDVALRCDPISGHVSLFWYQQALGQGPEFLTYFQNEAQLDKSGLPSDRFFAERPEGSVSTLKIQRTQQEDSAVYLCASSLRAAGGTDTQYFGPGTRLTVL.

The chain has TRBV3-1 (or the pseudogene TRBV3-2) and TRBJ1-5, with TRBD1 matching 8 bases. J was trimmed by 2 bases and V by 4 bases; bases with no gene match: 4. The germline V gene has CDR1 LGHDT and CDR2 YNNKEL (reference sequence). This CDR3 has 15 amino acids. CDR3 nucleotide sequence: TGTGCCAGCAGCCGTGGACAGGGAGGCAATCAGCCCCAGCATTTT. This encodes CASSRGQGGNQPQHF.

This clone has a single count. The chain employs TRBV27 and TRBJ1-4; TRBD1 agrees at 7 bases. Germline V CDR1 and CDR2: MNHEY, SMNVEV (reference sequence). The V segment lost 0 bases and the J segment 3 bases; nucleotides outside the gene matches: 13. The CDR3 totals 19 residues. CDR3 DNA: TGTGCCAGCAGTTTATCCCCCCGGATGGGCAGGGGGTCTAATGAAAAACTGTTTTTT. This sequence encodes CASSLSPRMGRGSNEKLFF.

The chain is built from TRBV4-3 and TRBJ1-3; no definite D call. Germline CDR1 and CDR2: LGHNA and YSLEER. Trimming pared 0 bases from V and 0 bases from J, leaving 6 bases between. The CDR3 runs 15 residues. CDR3 residues: CASSQDQASGNTIYF. For the CDR3, the DNA is TGCGCCAGCAGCCAAGATCAGGCCTCTGGAAACACCATATATTTT.